This record covers a single T cell receptor beta chain. Its target is not known. Vbeta (60) and Jbeta (13) primers were used in the PCR. TCRdb's copy holds only in-frame clones and misses some; the assay was immunoSEQ multiplex PCR. The data contain 95,000 to 150,000 clones, roughly 80% of them seen just once; the ten biggest clones take up roughly 3.3%. The data belong to a study of cytomegalovirus exposure and HLA in healthy donors. Study-wide points: The study recorded some 160 TCR beta chains that were cytomegalovirus-associated.

CDR3 length: 14 residues. V was trimmed by 2 bases and J by 9 bases, leaving 14 bases between them. Germline loops: CDR1 SGHDN, CDR2 FVKESK. The sequenced sample consisted of PBMCs. This rearrangement joins TRBV14 to TRBJ1-3, with D hard to call. The receptor's source is a woman in her twenties or thirties in good health and CMV-seropositive. The chain's CDR3 is CASSQRENQRTIYF. The CDR3 bases are TGTGCCAGCAGCCAACGGGAAAATCAACGCACCATATATTTT. The whole variable domain, filled in from reference TRBV14 and TRBJ1-3, reads EAGVTQFPSHSVIEKGQTVTLRCDPISGHDNLYWYRRVMGKEIKFLLHFVKESKQDESGMPNNRFLAERTGGTYSTLKVQPAELEDSGVYFCASSQRENQRTIYFGEGSWLTVV.